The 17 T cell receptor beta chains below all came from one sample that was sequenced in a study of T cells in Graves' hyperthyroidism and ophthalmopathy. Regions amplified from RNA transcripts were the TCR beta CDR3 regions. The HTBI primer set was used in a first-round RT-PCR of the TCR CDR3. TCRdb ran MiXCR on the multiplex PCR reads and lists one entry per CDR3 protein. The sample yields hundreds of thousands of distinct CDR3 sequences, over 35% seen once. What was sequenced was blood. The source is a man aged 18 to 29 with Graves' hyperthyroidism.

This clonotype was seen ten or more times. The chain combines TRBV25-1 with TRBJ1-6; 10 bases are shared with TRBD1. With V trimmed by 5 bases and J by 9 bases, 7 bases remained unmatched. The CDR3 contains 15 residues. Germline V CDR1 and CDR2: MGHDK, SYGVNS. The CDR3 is CASSSGTGASSPLHF. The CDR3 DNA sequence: TGTGCCAGCAGTTCCGGGACAGGGGCAAGTTCACCCCTCCACTTT.

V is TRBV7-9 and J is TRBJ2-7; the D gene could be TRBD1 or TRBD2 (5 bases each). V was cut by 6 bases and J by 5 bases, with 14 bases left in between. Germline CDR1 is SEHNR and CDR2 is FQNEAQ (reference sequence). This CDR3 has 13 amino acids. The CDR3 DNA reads TGTGCCAGCAGTCTGATGGGGGACCACGAGCAGTACTTC. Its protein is CASSLMGDHEQYF. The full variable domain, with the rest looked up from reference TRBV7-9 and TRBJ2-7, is DTGVSQNPRHKITKRGQNVTFRCDPISEHNRLYWYRQTLGQGPEFLTYFQNEAQLEKSRLLSDRFSAERPKGSFSTLEIQRTEQGDSAMYLCASSLMGDHEQYFGPGTRLTVT.

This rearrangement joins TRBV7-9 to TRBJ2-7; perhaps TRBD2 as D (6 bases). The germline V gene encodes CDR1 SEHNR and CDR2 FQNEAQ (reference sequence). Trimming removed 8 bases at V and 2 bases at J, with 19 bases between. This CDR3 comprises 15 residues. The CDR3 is CASSLAPAGPYEQYF. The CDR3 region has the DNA TGTGCCAGCTCTTTAGCCCCAGCGGGCCCCTACGAGCAGTACTTC.

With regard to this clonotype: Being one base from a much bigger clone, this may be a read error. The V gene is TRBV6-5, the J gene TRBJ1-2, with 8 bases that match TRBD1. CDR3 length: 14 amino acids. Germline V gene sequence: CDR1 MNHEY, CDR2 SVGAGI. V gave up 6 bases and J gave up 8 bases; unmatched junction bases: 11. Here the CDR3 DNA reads TGTGCCAGCAGCTTAGCGGGCAGGGGGCAGGGCTACACCTTC. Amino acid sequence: CASSLAGRGQGYTF.

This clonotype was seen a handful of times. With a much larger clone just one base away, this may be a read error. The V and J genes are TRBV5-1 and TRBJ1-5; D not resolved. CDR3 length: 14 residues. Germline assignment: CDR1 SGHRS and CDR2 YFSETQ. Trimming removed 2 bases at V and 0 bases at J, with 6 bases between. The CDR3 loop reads CASSFGDSNQPQHF. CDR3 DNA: TGCGCCAGCAGCTTTGGGGATAGCAATCAGCCCCAGCATTTT.

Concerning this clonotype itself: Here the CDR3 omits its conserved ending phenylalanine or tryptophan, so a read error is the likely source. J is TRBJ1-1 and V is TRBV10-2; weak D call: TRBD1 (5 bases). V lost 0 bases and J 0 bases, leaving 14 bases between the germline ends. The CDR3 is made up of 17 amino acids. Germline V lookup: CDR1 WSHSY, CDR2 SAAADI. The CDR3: CASSESKAGRLNTEAFL. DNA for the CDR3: TGCGCCAGCAGTGAGTCGAAGGCAGGGAGATTGAACACTGAAGCTTTCCTT.

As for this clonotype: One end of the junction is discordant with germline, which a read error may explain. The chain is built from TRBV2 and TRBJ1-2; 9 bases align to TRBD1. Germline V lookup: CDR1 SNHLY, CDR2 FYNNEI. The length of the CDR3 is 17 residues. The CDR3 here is CASSSRTTGTGFHDYTF. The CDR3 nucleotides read TGCGCCAGCAGCTCTCGCACTACCGGGACAGGGTTCCATGACTACACCTTC.

The CDR3 is CASSGLAGGRETQYF. For the CDR3, the DNA is TGTGCCAGCAGTGGACTAGCGGGGGGCCGGGAGACCCAGTACTTC. The chain employs TRBV7-2 and TRBJ2-5; 14 bases line up with TRBD2. Germline V gene sequence: CDR1 SGHTA, CDR2 FQGNSA. Trimming at V came to 6 bases and at J to 5 bases, leaving 5 bases not matched to a gene. The CDR3 is 15 amino acids.

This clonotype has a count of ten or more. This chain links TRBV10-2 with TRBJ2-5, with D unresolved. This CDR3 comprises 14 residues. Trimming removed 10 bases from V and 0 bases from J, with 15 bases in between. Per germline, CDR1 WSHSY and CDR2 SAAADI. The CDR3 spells CATRKGRNQETQYF. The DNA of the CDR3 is TGCGCCACCAGAAAAGGAAGAAACCAAGAGACCCAGTACTTC.

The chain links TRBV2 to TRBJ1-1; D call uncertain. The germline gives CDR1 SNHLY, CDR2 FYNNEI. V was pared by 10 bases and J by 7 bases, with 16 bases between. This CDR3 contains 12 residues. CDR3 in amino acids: CATRWSPNEAFF. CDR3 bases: TGTGCCACCCGGTGGTCGCCTAATGAAGCTTTCTTT.

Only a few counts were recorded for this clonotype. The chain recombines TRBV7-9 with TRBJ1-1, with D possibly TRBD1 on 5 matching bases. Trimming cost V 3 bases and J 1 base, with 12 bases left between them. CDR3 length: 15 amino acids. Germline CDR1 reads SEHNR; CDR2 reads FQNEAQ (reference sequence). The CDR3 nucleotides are TGTGCCAGCAGCTTGAAAACAGGAACGAACACTGAAGCTTTCTTT. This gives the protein CASSLKTGTNTEAFF. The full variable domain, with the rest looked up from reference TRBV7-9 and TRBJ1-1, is DTGVSQNPRHKITKRGQNVTFRCDPISEHNRLYWYRQTLGQGPEFLTYFQNEAQLEKSRLLSDRFSAERPKGSFSTLEIQRTEQGDSAMYLCASSLKTGTNTEAFFGQGTRLTVV.

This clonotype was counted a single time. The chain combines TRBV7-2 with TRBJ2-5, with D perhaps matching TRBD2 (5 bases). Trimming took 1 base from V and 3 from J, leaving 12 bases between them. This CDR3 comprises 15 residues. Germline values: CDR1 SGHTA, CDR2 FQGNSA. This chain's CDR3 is CASSLGEKAKETQYF. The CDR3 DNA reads TGTGCCAGCAGCTTAGGGGAGAAAGCCAAAGAGACCCAGTACTTC.

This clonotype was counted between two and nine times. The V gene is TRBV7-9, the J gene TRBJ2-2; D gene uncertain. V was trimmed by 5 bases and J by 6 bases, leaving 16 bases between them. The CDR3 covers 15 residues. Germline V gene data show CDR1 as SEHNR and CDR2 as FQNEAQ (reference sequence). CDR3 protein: CASSLWTSGAGELFF. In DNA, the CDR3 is TGTGCCAGCAGCCTCTGGACCAGTGGGGCCGGGGAGCTGTTTTTT.

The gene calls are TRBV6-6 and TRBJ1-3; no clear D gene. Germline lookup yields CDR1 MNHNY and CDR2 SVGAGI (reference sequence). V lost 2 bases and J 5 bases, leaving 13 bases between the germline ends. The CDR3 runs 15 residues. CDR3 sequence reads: CASSYRNRPRNTIYF. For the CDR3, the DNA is TGTGCCAGCAGTTACCGTAACAGACCCAGAAACACCATATATTTT.

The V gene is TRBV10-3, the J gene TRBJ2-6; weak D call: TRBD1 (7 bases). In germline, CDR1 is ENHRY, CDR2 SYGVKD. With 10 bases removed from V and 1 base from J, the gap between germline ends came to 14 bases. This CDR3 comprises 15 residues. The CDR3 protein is CASRGASSGANVLTF. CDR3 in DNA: TGTGCCAGCAGGGGGGCTTCTTCTGGGGCCAACGTCCTGACTTTC.

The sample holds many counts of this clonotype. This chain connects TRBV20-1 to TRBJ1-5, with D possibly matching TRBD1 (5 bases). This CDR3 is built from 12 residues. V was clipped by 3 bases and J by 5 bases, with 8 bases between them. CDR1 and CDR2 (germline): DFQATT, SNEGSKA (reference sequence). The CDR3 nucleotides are TGCAGTGCTAGGGACACGGATCAGCCCCAGCATTTT. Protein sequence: CSARDTDQPQHF.

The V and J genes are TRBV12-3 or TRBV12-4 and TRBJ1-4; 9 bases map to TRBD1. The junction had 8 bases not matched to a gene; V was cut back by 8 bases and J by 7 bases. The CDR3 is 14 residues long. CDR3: CASGSDRGGEKLFF. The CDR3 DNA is TGTGCCAGCGGCTCGGACAGGGGAGGTGAAAAACTGTTTTTT.